A selection of T cell receptor beta chains follows, all from one sample in a study of shared clonotypes between healthy human individuals. TCRdb keeps only in-frame clones here, not all; method: immunoSEQ multiplex PCR. The sample carries about 2.1 million clones, approximately 92% recorded once. The sequenced sample was naive CD8+ T cells from PBMCs. The receptor source for this set is a man between 18 and 29 years old in good health. Some clones in this sample may be carry-over from other donors' samples. Each CDR3 is given without its conserved first and last residue. The D gene is left open where the match is weak.

AWRSQWGTDTQY,TRBJ2-3,TRBV28,NA,12
ASSRQGANYGYT,TRBJ1-2,TRBV27,TRBD1,12
ASSDPSRIGVWDFPQETQY,TRBJ2-5,TRBV10-2,NA,19
ASSAGLAGETQY,TRBJ2-5,TRBV7-6,TRBD2,12
AIHPGLGGNEQF,TRBJ2-1,TRBV10-3,TRBD2,12
SVEDLPYT,TRBJ1-2,TRBV29-1,NA,8
ASSYSTPAYEQY,TRBJ2-7,TRBV6-5,NA,12
ASSVSGRALGYEQY,TRBJ2-7,TRBV5-1,TRBD2,14
AISSTWGVAGNTIY,TRBJ1-3,TRBV10-3,NA,14
ASRIQGLEPNYGYT,TRBJ1-2,TRBV28,TRBD1,14
ATWSGAITDTQY,TRBJ2-3,TRBV19,NA,12
ASGWGAKNIQY,TRBJ2-4,TRBV27,NA,11
ATSRGGLPAGNEQF,TRBJ2-1,TRBV15,NA,14
AAGNTGELF,TRBJ2-2,TRBV6-5,NA,9
ASSLPSPNEQF,TRBJ2-1,TRBV27,NA,11
ASTLRPGYEQY,TRBJ2-7,TRBV27,NA,11
ASRDREPQREQF,TRBJ2-1,TRBV19,TRBD1,12